At least ten counts were recorded for the clone carrying this T cell receptor beta chain. Its antigen is still unknown. Ophthalmopathy patients showed a Clinical Activity Score of at least 3, NOSPECS grade of at least 4 and duration under 3 months. The source of the sample is a study of T cells in Graves' hyperthyroidism and ophthalmopathy. Overall study results and limits: A model using 13 V-J features told ophthalmopathy apart from stable hyperthyroidism. The majority of expanded thyroid clonotypes above 0.001 also appeared in blood.

After removal of 3 bases from V and 2 bases from J, the junction contained 4 bases not matched to a gene. CDR3 length: 16 residues. Amplified regions were TCR beta CDR3 sequences from RNA transcripts. The TCR CDR3 was amplified in a first-round RT-PCR using the HTBI primer set. TCRdb recomputed calls from the multiplex PCR reads with MiXCR, one row per CDR3 protein. The data contain 400,000 to 450,000 distinct CDR3 sequences, approximately 15% of them singletons. This clonotype was sampled from a man between 18 and 35 years old with Graves' ophthalmopathy. Sequenced sample: blood. J is TRBJ2-2 and V is TRBV12-3 or TRBV12-4, with 9 bases aligning to TRBD2. DNA for the CDR3: TGTGCCAGCAGTTTGAGTCTAGCGGGAAACACCGGGGAGCTGTTTTTT. It yields the protein CASSLSLAGNTGELFF.